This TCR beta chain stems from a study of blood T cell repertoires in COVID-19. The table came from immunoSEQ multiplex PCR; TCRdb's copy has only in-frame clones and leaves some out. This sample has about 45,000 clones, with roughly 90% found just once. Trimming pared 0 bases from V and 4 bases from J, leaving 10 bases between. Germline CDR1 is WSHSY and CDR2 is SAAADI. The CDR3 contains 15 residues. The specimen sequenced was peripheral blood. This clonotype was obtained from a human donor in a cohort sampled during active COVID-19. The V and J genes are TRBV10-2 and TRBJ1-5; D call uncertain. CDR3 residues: CASSESVGVNQPQHF. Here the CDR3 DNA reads TGCGCCAGCAGTGAGTCGGTAGGAGTAAATCAGCCCCAGCATTTT.